Below are 13 T cell receptor beta chains sequenced from a single sample in a study of T cell responses to AZD1222 COVID-19 vaccine. The repertoire was sequenced with immunoSEQ multiplex PCR; TCRdb's copy has only in-frame clones and lacks some. The table shows approximately 110,000 clones, with about 90% occurring only once. Sample: peripheral blood, taken on day 0 of AZD1222 vaccination. The source of these receptors is an adult in good health.

About this clone: One end of the junction does not line up with germline, which may come from a read error. CDR3 sequence reads: CASSLSIDAQYF. CDR3 DNA: TGTGCCAGCAGCTTAAGTATAGATGCGCAGTATTTT. This rearrangement joins TRBV11-3 to TRBJ2-3; D uncertain. Looked up from germline, CDR1 is SGHNT and CDR2 is YENEEA. The CDR3 extends over 12 amino acids.

V gene TRBV18 combines with J gene TRBJ2-1; 7 positions match TRBD2. This CDR3 is 18 amino acids long. Germline-derived CDR1 and CDR2 are KGHSH and LQKENI. Trimming took 1 base from V and 4 from J; bases not matched to a gene: 13. CDR3 residues: CASSPRRKLEGGYNEQFF. CDR3 sequence (DNA): TGTGCCAGCTCACCACGGAGGAAACTAGAGGGAGGGTACAATGAGCAGTTCTTC.

The chain links TRBV3-1 (or the pseudogene TRBV3-2) to TRBJ2-7; a weak D match, TRBD1 (6 bases). There are 12 residues in the CDR3. Trimming cost V 6 bases and J 4 bases, with 10 bases left between them. Germline V gives CDR1 LGHDT, CDR2 YNNKEL (reference sequence). This CDR3 reads CASSRGQYEQYF. The CDR3 region has the DNA TGTGCCAGCAGTCGTGGACAGTACGAGCAGTACTTC.

This chain joins TRBV15 and TRBJ1-2; 7 bases fit TRBD1. After removal of 5 bases from V and 3 bases from J, the junction contained 6 bases not matched to a gene. The germline V gene has CDR1 LNHNV and CDR2 YYDKDF (reference sequence). The CDR3 runs 14 residues. This CDR3 reads CATSLQGSDYGYTF. The CDR3 coding sequence is TGTGCCACCAGCTTACAGGGGTCGGACTATGGCTACACCTTC.

This sequence joins TRBV7-3 and TRBJ2-3; TRBD1 matches 8 bases. J was trimmed by 4 bases and V by 1 base; bases with no gene match: 10. This CDR3 contains 17 residues. The germline V gene encodes CDR1 SGHTA and CDR2 FQGTGA. The CDR3 loop is CASSLRGGTGTADTQYF. CDR3 coding DNA: TGTGCCAGCAGCTTAAGAGGAGGGACAGGAACTGCAGATACGCAGTATTTT. The full variable domain, in which reference TRBV7-3 and TRBJ2-3 provide the parts outside the CDR3, is GAGVSQTPSNKVTEKGKYVELRCDPISGHTALYWYRQSLGQGPEFLIYFQGTGAADDSGLPNDRFFAVRPEGSVSTLKIQRTERGDSAVYLCASSLRGGTGTADTQYFGPGTRLTVL.

DNA for the CDR3: TGTGCCAGCAACCGAAGGTTCGCCGACGAGCAGTACTTC. Its translation: CASNRRFADEQYF. The chain carries TRBV5-4 and TRBJ2-7; no clear D gene. This CDR3 contains 13 residues. V lost 6 bases and J 5 bases, leaving 15 bases between the germline ends. The V gene's germline CDR1 is SGHNT and CDR2 YYREEE (reference sequence).

The chain links TRBV6-5 to TRBJ1-1, with D unclear. CDR3 length equals 13 residues. Germline CDR1 MNHEY, CDR2 SVGAGI. Trimming left V 6 bases short and J 0 bases short, with 8 bases between. As DNA, the CDR3 is TGTGCCAGCAGGTTAGGATTGAACACTGAAGCTTTCTTT. This sequence encodes CASRLGLNTEAFF.

This clone was detected once. The V and J genes are TRBV9 and TRBJ1-2; no clear D gene. V gave up 2 bases and J gave up 0 bases, with 11 bases separating them. CDR1 is SGDLS and CDR2 is YYNGEE in the germline V gene. The CDR3 has 15 amino acids. The CDR3 spells CASSVSLNSNYGYTF. The CDR3 coding sequence is TGTGCCAGCAGCGTTAGCCTAAATTCTAACTATGGCTACACCTTC.

The table lists this clone with a few counts. The chain employs TRBV6-5 and TRBJ1-4; no reliable D call. In germline, CDR1 is MNHEY, CDR2 SVGAGI. V was cut by 2 bases and J by 8 bases, with 15 bases left in between. The CDR3 runs 15 residues. The CDR3 DNA sequence: TGTGCCAGCAGTTACGGACGGAACCGGAAAGAAAAACTGTTTTTT. It encodes CASSYGRNRKEKLFF.

The chain links TRBV5-1 to TRBJ2-2; 11 positions match TRBD2. Germline CDR1 and CDR2: SGHRS and YFSETQ. V lost 5 bases, J lost 6 bases, and 9 bases stayed unmatched. The CDR3 runs 16 residues. The DNA for the CDR3 is TGCGCCAGCAGTTACTCCGGGACTAGCGGCTCCGGGGAGCTGTTTTTT. The encoded protein is CASSYSGTSGSGELFF. The full variable domain, with the rest looked up from reference TRBV5-1 and TRBJ2-2, is KAGVTQTPRYLIKTRGQQVTLSCSPISGHRSVSWYQQTPGQGLQFLFEYFSETQRNKGNFPGRFSGRQFSNSRSEMNVSTLELGDSALYLCASSYSGTSGSGELFFGEGSRLTVL.

V is TRBV2 and J is TRBJ2-2; no firm D call. The CDR3 runs to 12 residues. With 7 bases removed from V and 2 bases from J, the gap between germline ends came to 5 bases. CDR1 and CDR2 (germline): SNHLY, FYNNEI. CDR3 protein: CASTINTGELFF. CDR3 coding DNA: TGTGCCAGCACCATAAACACCGGGGAGCTGTTTTTT.

A few counts support this clone. The chain combines TRBV2 with TRBJ1-2; 7 bases line up with TRBD1. The CDR3 loop spans 14 amino acids. The germline V gene encodes CDR1 SNHLY and CDR2 FYNNEI. With V trimmed by 7 bases and J by 8 bases, 13 bases remained unmatched. CDR3 sequence reads: CASTEGGGRLGYTF. The DNA for the CDR3 is TGTGCCAGCACAGAGGGAGGGGGCAGGTTAGGCTACACCTTC.

This chain links TRBV7-9 with TRBJ2-7; tentative D call: TRBD1 (5 bases). Trimming took 2 bases from V and 2 from J, leaving 10 bases between them. The CDR3 runs 14 residues. The germline V gene encodes CDR1 SEHNR and CDR2 FQNEAQ (reference sequence). The CDR3 coding sequence is TGTGCCAGCAGCTTAAGCGACAGAGCCTACGAGCAGTACTTC. It codes for CASSLSDRAYEQYF.